This T cell receptor beta chain is drawn from a study of blood T cell repertoires in COVID-19. Study information: T cells, B-cell-depleted T cells, or PBMCs provided the cDNA or gDNA that served as material.

As originally analysed: Reference gene primer amplification yielded estimated nucleated cell counts. Clones were read by immunoSEQ multiplex PCR, and TCRdb kept only the in-frame ones, dropping some. V, J and clone size reflect that table, while D and trimming were determined from the DNA. The table lists over 30,000 clones, 81% of them singletons. The CDR3 length is 16 residues. The J segment lost 5 bases and the V segment lost 2 bases, leaving 6 bases of the junction unmatched. Germline CDR1 is SGHRS and CDR2 is YFSETQ. The receptor comes from a man at least 80 years old with active or convalescent COVID-19. This rearrangement joins TRBV5-1 to TRBJ2-2; 10 bases line up with TRBD2. Sequenced material: peripheral blood. The CDR3 region is CASSFVPGLATGELFF. In DNA form, the CDR3 reads TGCGCCAGCAGCTTTGTACCGGGACTAGCGACCGGGGAGCTGTTTTTT.